What follows describes a single TCR beta chain. Its antigen has not been determined. The input lacks base qualities; no much larger clone sits a single base away. The cysteine opens and the phenylalanine closes a CDR3 of 15 amino acids. The entry retains the CDR3 DNA only, 45 bases that are in frame from base 1. Trimming accounts for 3 bases at V and 6 bases at J, while the number of junction bases matched to no gene is 10. CDR1 SGHDT and CDR2 YYEEEE were looked up in the germline V gene. This specimen belongs to a study of T cells in narcolepsy (dated by TCRdb to 2016 to 2018). About the study as a whole: Patients with narcolepsy type 1 or type 2 (NT1, NT2) were enrolled in the study together with healthy control donors. The study sought autoreactive T cells targeting hypocretin neuron self-antigens (hypocretin, TRIB2) in narcolepsy patients, using TCR Vbeta sequencing to track clonotypes in blood and CSF. Study-level results and caveats: Autoreactive clonotypes were reported to be detected serially in the blood of the same patients and of different patients, but not in the blood of healthy controls. Numbers of sequenced blood memory CD4+ clonotypes were comparable, averaging around 40,000 in patients and some 33,000 in controls. No sequences matching autoreactive T cell clones were contained in some blood memory CD4+ repertoires from patients and controls. Plots comparing CSF and blood CD4+ T cell clonotypes from the same patient highlighted HCRT-specific and TRIB2-specific autoreactive clonotypes.

The library was prepared using the immunoSEQ multiplex PCR assay. In TCRdb, the immuneACCESS table is reduced to in-frame sequences with V and J assigned. These tables do not hold every clone; where another copy was compared, an unresolved V gene accounts for under half, and the others remain unexplained. In this sample the table shows around 25,000 clones, approximately 83% of which occur a single time. 0.7% to 0.75% of the sample goes to the ten largest clones. Memory CD4+ T cells were sorted ex vivo from peripheral blood of narcolepsy patients and healthy controls for TCR Vbeta sequencing. The TCR comes from a human donor with narcolepsy. The sample was CD45RA- memory CD4+ T cells from PBMCs. Read against the paper, the sample's cell subset or site label means: memory T cells sorted ex vivo from peripheral blood. The chain joins TRBV5-6 to TRBJ1-1, and TRBD1 aligns with 8 junction nucleotides. The sequenced DNA is TGTGCCAGCAGCTGGCGGAGACCAGGGGGCCCTGAAGCTTTCTTT. The resulting protein is CASSWRRPGGPEAFF.